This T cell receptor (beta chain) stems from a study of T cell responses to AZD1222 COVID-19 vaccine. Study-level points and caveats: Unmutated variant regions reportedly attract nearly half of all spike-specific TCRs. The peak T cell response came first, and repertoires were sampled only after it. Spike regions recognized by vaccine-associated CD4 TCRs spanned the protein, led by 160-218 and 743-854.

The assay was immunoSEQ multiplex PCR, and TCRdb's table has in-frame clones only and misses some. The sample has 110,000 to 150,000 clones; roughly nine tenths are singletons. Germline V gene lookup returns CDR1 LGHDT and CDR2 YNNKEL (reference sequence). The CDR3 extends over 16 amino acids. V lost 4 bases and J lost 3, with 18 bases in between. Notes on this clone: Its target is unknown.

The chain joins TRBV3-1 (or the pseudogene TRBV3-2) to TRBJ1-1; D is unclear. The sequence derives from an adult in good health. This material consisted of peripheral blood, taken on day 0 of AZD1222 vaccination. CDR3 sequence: CASSPLGTGFYTEAFF. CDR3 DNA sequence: TGTGCCAGCAGCCCCCTAGGAACGGGGTTTTACACTGAAGCTTTCTTT.